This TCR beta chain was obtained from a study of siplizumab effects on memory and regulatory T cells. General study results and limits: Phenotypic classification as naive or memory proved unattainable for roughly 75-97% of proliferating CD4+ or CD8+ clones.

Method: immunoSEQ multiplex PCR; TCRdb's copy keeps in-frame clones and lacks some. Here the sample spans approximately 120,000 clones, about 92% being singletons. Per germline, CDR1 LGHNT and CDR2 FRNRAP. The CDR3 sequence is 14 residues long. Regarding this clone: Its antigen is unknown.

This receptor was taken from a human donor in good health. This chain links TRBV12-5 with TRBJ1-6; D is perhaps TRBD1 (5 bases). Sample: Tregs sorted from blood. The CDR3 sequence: CPGGLVAHNSPLHF. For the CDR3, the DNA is TGTCCCGGGGGGTTGGTGGCCCATAATTCACCCCTCCACTTT.